This T cell receptor (beta chain) derives from a study of T-cell reconstitution after alpha-beta-depleted transplantation in children. General study results and limits: The study traced high day-60 TCRbeta diversity in some patients to surviving recipient T cells and thymic progenitors. Expanded graft clones numbering several hundred reportedly gave rise to alpha-beta T cells about two months after transplant. After one year, T-cell counts and TCRbeta diversity mostly came from new T cells.

A TCRbeta library incorporating unique molecular identifiers was prepared. TCRdb fed the PCR reads into MiXCR, producing one record per CDR3 protein. The sample contains approximately 630,000 distinct CDR3 sequences, roughly 13% of which appear only once. Germline V gene data show CDR1 as MDHEN and CDR2 as SYDVKM. With V trimmed by 2 bases and J by 6 bases, 3 bases remained unmatched. The CDR3 contains 13 residues. On this clonotype itself: Its target is not known.

The source of this sequence is a girl aged 2-10 years with congenital amegakaryocytic thrombocytopenia, due to receive a stem cell transplant. The sample in question was PBMCs, obtained before TCRalphabeta/CD19-depleted stem cell transplant. The V gene is TRBV28, the J gene TRBJ2-7; 8 nucleotides agree with TRBD2. CDR3 loop: CASSLRTSFEQYF. The CDR3 nucleotides read TGTGCCAGCAGTTTACGGACTAGCTTCGAGCAGTACTTC. The full variable domain, with the rest looked up from reference TRBV28 and TRBJ2-7, is DVKVTQSSRYLVKRTGEKVFLECVQDMDHENMFWYRQDPGLGLRLIYFSYDVKMKEKGDIPEGYSVSREKKERFSLILESASTNQTSMYLCASSLRTSFEQYFGPGTRLTVT.